A single sample gave rise to the 11 T cell receptor beta chains below, sequenced in a study of CD8+CD57+ T cells in acquired aplastic anemia. TCR beta VDJ combinations and CDR3 sequences were profiled from genomic DNA. TCRdb independently ran MiXCR on the reads; one entry per CDR3 protein. Among 200,000 or so distinct CDR3 sequences listed, less than 65% were seen once. The sequencing input was sorted CD4+, CD8+, or CD8+CD57+ T cells (not recorded which) from PBMCs. The receptors were gathered from a human donor with severe aplastic anemia or a healthy control (not recorded which).

The chain carries TRBV30 and TRBJ2-3; 7 positions match TRBD1. Germline V CDR1 and CDR2: GTSNPN, SVGIG (reference sequence). The CDR3 runs 14 residues. V gave up 5 bases and J gave up 5 bases; unmatched junction bases: 10. CDR3 protein: CAWSTGVGLDTQYF. For the CDR3, the DNA is TGTGCCTGGTCTACAGGGGTAGGGTTAGATACGCAGTATTTT.

Many counts were recorded for this clonotype. This CDR3 reads CASSDVGSGNTIYF. The CDR3 DNA sequence: TGTGCCAGCAGCGACGTTGGTTCTGGAAACACCATATATTTT. The chain joins TRBV5-4 to TRBJ1-3; no definite D call. Deletions cut 4 bases from V and 1 base from J, with 9 bases between. The CDR3 runs 14 residues. Germline CDR1 and CDR2: SGHNT and YYREEE (reference sequence).

The chain couples TRBV10-3 to TRBJ2-5; 7 bases fit TRBD1. CDR3 size: 14 residues. The V gene end was trimmed by 4 bases and the J gene end by 5 bases; junction bases not matched to a gene: 7. Germline CDR1 reads ENHRY; CDR2 reads SYGVKD. As DNA, the CDR3 is TGTGCCATCAGTGCAACAGGGGTAACGGAGACCCAGTACTTC. It translates to CAISATGVTETQYF.

The chain couples TRBV20-1 to TRBJ1-3, with D unclear. Germline assignment: CDR1 DFQATT and CDR2 SNEGSKA (reference sequence). This CDR3 region has 13 residues. V lost 5 bases and J 0 bases, leaving 8 bases between the germline ends. DNA of the CDR3: TGCAGTGCTGGATACGGCTCTGGAAACACCATATATTTT. It translates to CSAGYGSGNTIYF.

The rearrangement uses TRBV19 and TRBJ1-5; a weak D match, TRBD1 (6 bases). The CDR3 runs 14 residues. The V gene's germline CDR1 is LNHDA and CDR2 SQIVND (reference sequence). Trimming left V 3 bases short and J 9 bases short, with 15 bases between. The CDR3 is CASSIVGARRPQHF. The CDR3 DNA reads as TGTGCCAGTAGTATTGTGGGGGCCAGACGGCCCCAGCATTTT.

The chain employs TRBV5-1 and TRBJ1-2; the D is unclear. V lost 5 bases, J lost 5 bases, and 25 bases lay in between. Germline CDR1 reads SGHRS; CDR2 reads YFSETQ. The CDR3 sequence is 17 residues long. CDR3 loop: CASREISDWAGRYGYTF. The CDR3 region has the DNA TGCGCCAGCAGGGAGATTAGTGACTGGGCCGGTCGGTATGGCTACACCTTC.

The genes are TRBV7-9 and TRBJ2-5; 10 positions agree with TRBD1. Germline V gene data show CDR1 as SEHNR and CDR2 as FQNEAQ (reference sequence). J lost 3 bases, V lost 3 bases, and 4 bases had no gene match. The CDR3 has 15 residues. CDR3 sequence reads: CASSLWTGGEETQYF. DNA for the CDR3: TGTGCCAGCAGCTTGTGGACAGGGGGGGAAGAGACCCAGTACTTC.

The chain is built from TRBV19 and TRBJ2-7; 9 bases fit TRBD1. CDR3 length: 16 residues. V shed 5 bases, J shed 1 base, and the junction held 9 bases outside the gene matches. CDR1 and CDR2 from the germline V gene are LNHDA and SQIVND (reference sequence). In nucleotides, the CDR3 is TGTGCCAGTAGTGCCCCTCCCGGGACAGGGTCCTACGAGCAGTACTTC. Protein product: CASSAPPGTGSYEQYF.

This clonotype was observed a few times. CDR3 DNA: TGCGCCAGCAGGGACGGGCCCTACGAGCAGTACTTC. This codes for CASRDGPYEQYF. V usage is TRBV10-2 and J usage is TRBJ2-7; D is undetermined. Deletions cut 6 bases from V and 2 bases from J, with 8 bases between. This CDR3 region has 12 residues. Germline lookup yields CDR1 WSHSY and CDR2 SAAADI.

A word on this clonotype: The conserved phenylalanine or tryptophan normally closing the CDR3 is absent here, so this likely arose from a read error. The rearrangement uses TRBV5-1 and TRBJ2-7, with unresolved D. The closer fit of TRBJ2-5 to the DNA end suggests the J call may be wrong. CDR3 length: 13 residues. Germline CDR1 is SGHRS and CDR2 is YFSETQ. The CDR3 loop reads CASRPENQETQYC. CDR3 in DNA: TGCGCCAGCAGACCGGAAAACCAAGAGACCCAGTACTGC.

The chain employs TRBV7-2 and TRBJ1-6; 9 bases are shared with TRBD1. Germline V lookup: CDR1 SGHTA, CDR2 FQGNSA. CDR3 length: 15 residues. V was pared by 1 base and J by 10 bases, with 5 bases of the junction left unmatched. DNA of the CDR3: TGTGCCAGCAGCTTAGGGGACAGGGAGTCCTCACCCCTCCACTTT. Translating it yields CASSLGDRESSPLHF.